The sequence of this T cell receptor (beta chain) was determined in a study of somatic mutations in cytotoxic T cells in rheumatoid arthritis (dated by TCRdb to about 2017). General notes on the study: Patient peripheral blood (roughly 32 ml EDTA) was drawn right after diagnosis and before any treatment started. Sorted V beta1+ cells also underwent TCRB sequencing, and some V beta antibody-stained T-cell populations were flow-sorted at nearly 100% purity on a FACSAria II or Sony SH800. In newly diagnosed rheumatoid arthritis without treatment, the study examined if expanded CD8+ T-cell clones harbor somatic mutations, relying on TCRB deep sequencing to characterize clonality. TCRB deep sequencing covered about 60 patients with rheumatoid arthritis along with 20 to 25 healthy controls. Patients and controls did not essentially differ in median age, which was nearly identical between the groups. Broader findings and caveats from the paper: The finding that TRBV07 was slightly underrepresented in patients was left unadjusted for multiple comparisons. Viral specificity could not be ruled out by absence from virus-specific databases, and the antigen targets of the expanded CD8+ clones remained unknown. CD8+ clonality increased with age in patients (Spearman r of about 0.49) but not in healthy controls. CD8+ T-cell clonality did not differ significantly between rheumatoid arthritis patients and age-matched healthy controls. In 8 of 65 patients the largest CD8+ clone exceeded 20% of CD8+ cells, and several identical CD8+ TCRB sequences were shared between blood and synovial fluid.

On an AutoMACS, CD4+ and CD8+ cells were isolated via positive magnetic bead selection, and their purity was verified by flow cytometry. Clonal expansions were first screened by flow cytometry with a TCR V beta antibody panel, then characterized by TCRB deep sequencing of sorted CD8+ fractions. Peripheral blood mononuclear cells were isolated by Ficoll-Paque PLUS density gradient separation. DNA from CD4-enriched, CD8-enriched or PBMC samples was extracted using Nucleospin Tissue or Tissue XS kits and then quantified on a Qubit 2.0 fluorometer. TCRB CDR3 sequencing used the immunoSEQ assay on genomic DNA. In the authors' own workflow: Only a few patient CD8+ clones larger than 1% matched published virus-specific TCRB sequences when compared against them. The analyses included only productive TCRB rearrangements. Defining a clone by its unique TCRB CDR3 sequence, the study calculated clonality as a productive clonality index derived from Shannon entropy. Repertoire overlap between two samples was calculated from the template counts of each clone relative to total templates per sample. V-gene usage from TCRB sequencing and V-gene usage measured by flow cytometry were correlated (Spearman r of around 0.6). Imported from immuneACCESS, the table was reduced by TCRdb to in-frame sequences with V and J called. These copies leave out some clones; in studies compared against another copy, an unresolved V gene accounts for under half, and the cause of the remainder is not known. That table is the source of V, J and clone size, and D and trimming were worked out from the DNA. The sample profile shows over 3,500 clones; roughly nine tenths of them were found once. Of the sample, about 31% falls within the top ten clones.

Deletion took 5 bases off V and 2 bases off J, with a span of 15 bases between the germline ends. The cysteine opens and the phenylalanine closes a CDR3 of 15 amino acids. The kept DNA is CDR3 alone, 45 bases in frame from the first base. The germline V gene provides CDR1 MDHEN and CDR2 SYDVKM. Worth noting for this clone: It has no known antigen specificity. It has no much larger one-base neighbor in the sample; base qualities were not kept.

The chain is made from TRBV28 and TRBJ1-2, and the D gene may be TRBD1, 5 bases matching. The sequence came from a woman between 65 and 79 years old with rheumatoid arthritis. The sequenced material came from CD8+ T cells sorted from blood. The CDR3 corresponds to CASSTSETDNYGYTF. The DNA reads as follows: TGTGCCAGCAGTACTTCAGAGACAGACAACTATGGCTACACCTTC.